This TCR beta chain emerged from a study of T cell responses to AZD1222 COVID-19 vaccine (dated by TCRdb to about 2021). Regarding the complete study: AZD1222 recipients with second doses at about 4 weeks or about 12 weeks were pooled, because spike-specific TCR depth and breadth did not differ between schedules. TCR sequencing was performed for 230 to 250 trial participants, of whom about 200 were given two doses of AZD1222 and around 25 were given two doses of MenACWY control vaccine. Enrollment into the trials was organized by age into subgroups of 18-55, 56-69 and 70-plus years, and those subgroups contained roughly 150, 30 and 60 TCR-sequenced participants, respectively.

V loses 3 bases of germline sequence and J loses 0 bases, and the interval between the two ends is 14 bases. CDR3 length: 16 amino acids, cysteine to phenylalanine. Only the CDR3 DNA stays, 48 bases, in frame from base 1. The germline V gene specifies MNHNS as CDR1 and SASEGT as CDR2. The intended sense of this specimen's time point label: baseline before first vaccination. Vaccinee samples were obtained from the UK trials COV001 and COV002, which included a single-blind randomized controlled phase 2/3 trial of AZD1222 (ChAdOx1 nCoV-19) in healthy adults. For TCRbeta chain sequencing, PBMC samples were collected from trial participants at day 0 and at day 28 after the second dose. On this clone: No antigen is known for it. There are no base qualities to consult, and no much larger clone falls within one base.

Points the paper makes about the study in general: Most participants were white British and females outnumbered males, and the authors suggested that clonal diversity may have been underestimated. Because no day 14 peak-response samples were available, the repertoires could be characterized only after the peak T cell response. The 56-69-year group was small, and its depth increase did not reach significance, likely because of low power. Reportedly, close to half of the unique spike-specific TCRs recognized epitopes lying outside the regions that are mutated in the B.1.351 and B.1.1.7 variants. After two AZD1222 doses, spike-specific TCR breadth and depth were significantly higher than at day 0 and than in MenACWY recipients. Conclusions about previously exposed vaccinees are limited because only five to seven AZD1222 recipients were SARS-CoV-2 seropositive at baseline. CD4 TCRs associated with the vaccine covered the entire spike protein, and the dominant responses were in regions 160-218 and 743-854.

The CDR3 regions of human TCRbeta chains were analyzed by immunosequencing. Turning to the authors' computational methods: TCRs in the repertoires were compared against a reference library of SARS-CoV-2-specific TCRs that had been generated with the MIRA antigen-specificity platform. Breadth was defined as the fraction of unique TCRs that were SARS-CoV-2-associated. Depth was defined as the fraction of total T cells that were SARS-CoV-2-associated. Using the MIRA data, every spike-specific TCR was mapped to the spike region that the TCR reacted to and assigned to either a CD4 or a CD8 class. Log10-transformed breadth and depth values were compared by one-way ANOVA with Sidak's multiple comparisons tests. What TCRdb holds here is the immuneACCESS table cut down to in-frame rearrangements. Part of the clones is not present; checked against another copy, under half of the missing clones reflect an unresolved V gene, and the others are unexplained. V and J calls and clone size are as listed in that table; D and trimming were resolved from the DNA. The table for this sample lists approximately 110,000 clones; about nine tenths of them were counted only once. The top ten constitute approximately 1.3% of the sample.

The clonotype originates from an adult in good health. The chain joins TRBV6-1 to TRBJ1-1; the D gene is perhaps TRBD1, on 5 matching bases. Source: peripheral blood, taken on day 0 of AZD1222 vaccination. The CDR3 here reads CASSDFLGGVNTEAFF. The DNA is TGTGCCAGCAGTGATTTTCTAGGAGGGGTGAACACTGAAGCTTTCTTT.